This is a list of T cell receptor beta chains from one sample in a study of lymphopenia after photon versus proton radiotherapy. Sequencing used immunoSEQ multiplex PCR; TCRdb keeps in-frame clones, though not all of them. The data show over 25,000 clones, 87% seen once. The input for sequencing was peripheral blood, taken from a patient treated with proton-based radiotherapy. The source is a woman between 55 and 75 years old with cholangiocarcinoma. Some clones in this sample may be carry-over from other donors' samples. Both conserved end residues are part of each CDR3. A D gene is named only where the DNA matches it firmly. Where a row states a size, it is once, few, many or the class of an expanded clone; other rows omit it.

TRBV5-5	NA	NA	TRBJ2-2	CASSLRPYTGELFF	TGTGCCAGCAGCTTGAGGCCCTACACCGGGGAGCTGTTTTTT
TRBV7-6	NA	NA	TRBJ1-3	CASSLAASGNTIYF	TGTGCCAGCAGCTTAGCAGCCTCTGGAAACACCATATATTTT
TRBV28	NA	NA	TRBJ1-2	CASSNSGIDGYTF	TGTGCCAGCAGTAACTCTGGGATCGATGGCTACACCTTC
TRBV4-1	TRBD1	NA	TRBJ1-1	CASSREGQENTEAFF	TGCGCCAGCAGCCGAGAGGGACAGGAGAACACTGAAGCTTTCTTT
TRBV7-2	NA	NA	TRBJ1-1	CASSTTGYTEAFF	TGTGCCAGCAGCACCACAGGGTATACTGAAGCTTTCTTT
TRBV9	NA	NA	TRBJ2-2	CASRGQGVRTGELFF	TGTGCCAGCAGGGGCCAGGGAGTTCGCACCGGGGAGCTGTTTTTT
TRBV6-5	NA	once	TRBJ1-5	CASSTGFYNQPQHF	TGTGCCAGCAGCACAGGGTTTTACAATCAGCCCCAGCATTTT
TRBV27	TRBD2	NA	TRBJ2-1	CASSSGLAGGGQFF	TGTGCCAGCAGTTCGGGACTAGCGGGAGGTGGGCAGTTCTTC
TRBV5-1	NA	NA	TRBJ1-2	CASSWSNYGYTF	TGCGCCAGCAGCTGGTCCAACTATGGCTACACCTTC
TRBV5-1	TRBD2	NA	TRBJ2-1	CASREVLAGATTLYNEQFF	TGCGCCAGCAGAGAGGTCCTAGCGGGGGCTACAACCCTTTACAATGAGCAGTTCTTC
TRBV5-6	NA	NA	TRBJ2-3	CASSLVSPGDTQYF	TGTGCCAGCAGCCTGGTGTCCCCAGGAGATACGCAGTATTTT
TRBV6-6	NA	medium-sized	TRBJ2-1	CASSDSGTNNEQFF	TGTGCCAGCAGTGACTCCGGGACGAACAATGAGCAGTTCTTC
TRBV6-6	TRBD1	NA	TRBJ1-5	CASRGPRDSRNQPQHF	TGTGCCAGCAGAGGGCCCCGGGACAGCCGCAATCAGCCCCAGCATTTT
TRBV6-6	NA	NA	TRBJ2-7	CASSDRPYYEQYF	TGTGCCAGCAGTGACAGGCCTTACTACGAGCAGTACTTC
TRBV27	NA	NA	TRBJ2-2	CASSLSGRIDTGELFF	TGTGCCAGCAGTTTATCGGGGAGAATAGACACCGGGGAGCTGTTTTTT
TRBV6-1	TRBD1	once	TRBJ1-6	CASSGPGTGHSPLHF	TGTGCCAGCAGTGGTCCCGGGACAGGGCATTCACCCCTCCACTTT
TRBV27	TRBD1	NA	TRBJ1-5	CASSPDRGDSNQPQHF	TGTGCCAGCAGTCCTGACAGGGGCGATAGCAATCAGCCCCAGCATTTT
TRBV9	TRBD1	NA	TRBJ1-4	CASSSSGTGDEKLFF	TGTGCCAGCAGCTCCTCCGGGACAGGTGATGAAAAACTGTTTTTT
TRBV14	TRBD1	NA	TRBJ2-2	CASSRDRAVTGELFF	TGTGCCAGCAGCCGGGACAGGGCAGTAACCGGGGAGCTGTTTTTT
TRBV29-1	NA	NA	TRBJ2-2	CSVGTNTGELFF	TGCAGCGTTGGGACTAACACCGGGGAGCTGTTTTTT
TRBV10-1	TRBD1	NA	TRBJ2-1	CASSLDRHNEQFF	TGCGCCAGCAGTTTGGACAGGCACAATGAGCAGTTCTTC
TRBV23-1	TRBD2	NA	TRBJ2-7	CASSPQRGTGTKRLYEQYF	TGCGCCAGCAGTCCCCAGAGGGGAACCGGGACTAAGAGGCTCTACGAGCAGTACTTC
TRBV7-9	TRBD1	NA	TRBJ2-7	CASSLGPRDSSYEQYF	TGTGCCAGCAGTCTAGGGCCCCGGGACAGCTCCTACGAGCAGTACTTC
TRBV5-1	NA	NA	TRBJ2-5	CASSLGGARGETQYF	TGCGCCAGCAGCTTGGGGGGGGCGCGAGGAGAGACCCAGTACTTC
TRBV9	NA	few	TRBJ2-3	CASSPHSTGTDTQYF	TGTGCCAGCAGCCCTCACTCGACAGGCACAGATACGCAGTATTTT
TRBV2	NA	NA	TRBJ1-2	CASSFRGLYTF	TGTGCCAGCAGTTTTAGGGGTTTATACACCTTC
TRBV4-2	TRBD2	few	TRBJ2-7	CASSQAQRGALREQYF	TGTGCCAGCAGCCAGGCGCAGCGGGGGGCCCTACGAGAGCAGTACTTC
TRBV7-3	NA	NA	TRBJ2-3	CASSLGPGETTDTQYF	TGTGCCAGCAGCTTAGGGCCGGGGGAGACCACAGATACGCAGTATTTT
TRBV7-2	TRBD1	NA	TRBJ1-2	CASSPDRAYGYTF	TGTGCCAGCAGCCCTGACAGGGCATATGGCTACACCTTC
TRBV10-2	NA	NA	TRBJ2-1	CASSYKSDLSYNEQFF	TGCGCCAGCAGTTATAAGAGCGACCTCTCCTACAATGAGCAGTTCTTC
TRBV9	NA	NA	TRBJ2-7	CASTKNTGTTDEQYF	TGTGCCAGCACCAAGAACACCGGGACAACAGACGAGCAGTACTTC
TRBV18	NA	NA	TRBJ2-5	CASLRHKGETQYF	TGTGCCAGCTTACGACATAAGGGGGAGACCCAGTACTTC
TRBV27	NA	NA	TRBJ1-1	CASSLGGMNTEAFF	TGTGCCAGCAGTTTAGGAGGGATGAACACTGAAGCTTTCTTT
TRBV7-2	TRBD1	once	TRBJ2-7	CASSQDRVNEQYF	TGTGCCAGCAGCCAAGACAGGGTCAACGAGCAGTACTTC
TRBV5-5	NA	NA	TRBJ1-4	CASSLSSLEGEKLFF	TGTGCCAGCAGCTTGTCTTCCTTGGAGGGCGAAAAACTGTTTTTT
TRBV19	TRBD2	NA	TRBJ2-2	CASRLAGSGELFF	TGTGCCAGTAGACTAGCGGGGTCCGGGGAGCTGTTTTTT
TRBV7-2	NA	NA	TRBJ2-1	CASSLGGVRSYNEQFF	TGTGCCAGCAGCTTAGGAGGAGTTCGCTCCTACAATGAGCAGTTCTTC
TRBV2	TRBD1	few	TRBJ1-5	CASTMGDSYQPQHF	TGTGCCAGCACCATGGGGGACAGTTATCAGCCCCAGCATTTT
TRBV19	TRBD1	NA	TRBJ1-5	CASSIHRGNQPQHF	TGTGCCAGTAGTATTCACAGGGGAAATCAGCCCCAGCATTTT
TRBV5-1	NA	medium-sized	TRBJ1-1	CASSLQEGRVAFF	TGCGCCAGCAGCTTGCAGGAGGGGAGGGTAGCTTTCTTT
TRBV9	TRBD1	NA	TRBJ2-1	CASSVTGGLDNEQFF	TGTGCCAGCAGCGTCACAGGGGGCTTGGACAATGAGCAGTTCTTC